The 13 T cell receptor beta chains listed next were all sequenced from one sample in a study of shared clonotypes between healthy human individuals (dated by TCRdb to about 2020). Receptor amplification or capture employed the immunoSEQ multiplex PCR assay. TCRdb obtained this table from immuneACCESS and retained in-frame rearrangements with V and J assigned. These tables miss some clones; where compared with another copy, unresolved V genes account for less than half of the shortfall, and the remainder is unexplained. This sample has more than 1,200,000 clones in its table, and less than 99% of those were observed once. The ten largest make up 0.3% to 0.45% of the sample. Material for sequencing was naive CD4+ T cells sorted from blood. The cell subset or site label here, explained by the study, means: CD45RA+ positively selected. The receptors here all came from a young man in good health.

The chain combines TRBV6-1 with TRBJ2-7; no firm D call. The CDR3 is 14 residues long. The V end lost 8 bases, the J end lost 1 base, and 15 bases lay between the germline ends. Germline loops: CDR1 MNHNS, CDR2 SASEGT. CDR3 nucleotides: TGTGCCAGCCGCTATGACAAGAAATCCTACGAGCAGTACTTC. This encodes CASRYDKKSYEQYF.

J is TRBJ1-5 and V is TRBV20-1; D uncertain. Per the germline V gene, CDR1 is DFQATT and CDR2 is SNEGSKA (reference sequence). Trimming stripped 6 bases from V and 0 bases from J, with 3 bases between. The CDR3 has 11 amino acids. Here the CDR3 reads CSAISNQPQHF. Written as DNA, the CDR3 is TGCAGTGCCATTAGCAATCAGCCCCAGCATTTT.

This clone was picked up one time. This rearrangement joins TRBV11-3 to TRBJ2-2; TRBD1 aligns across 9 bases. Germline lookup yields CDR1 SGHNT and CDR2 YENEEA. V lost 5 bases to trimming and J lost 5 bases; unmatched junction nucleotides: 6. The CDR3 spans 15 residues. The CDR3 DNA reads TGTGCCAGCAGCCCTACAGGGGGCGCGACCGGGGAGCTGTTTTTT. It codes for CASSPTGGATGELFF.

This chain uses TRBV21-1 with TRBJ2-4; the table calls TRBD2, which could not be checked here. TRBV21-1 is recorded as a pseudogene. CDR3 length: 14 residues. The CDR3 DNA reads as TGTGCCAGCAGCCCCGGGACTAGCAAAAACATTCAGTACTTC. It is translated as CASSPGTSKNIQYF.

This clone turned up a few times. At the DNA level, this CDR3 is encoded by other sequences in the same sample as well. V and J are TRBV10-3 and TRBJ2-5; no clear D gene. Trimming pared 3 bases from V and 2 bases from J, leaving 1 base between. The CDR3 has 11 residues. Germline lookup yields CDR1 ENHRY and CDR2 SYGVKD. CDR3 sequence: CAISEQETQYF. As DNA, the CDR3 is TGTGCCATCAGTGAACAAGAGACCCAGTACTTC.

The chain employs TRBV14 and TRBJ2-7; 7 positions match TRBD2. The CDR3 spans 15 residues. V shed 4 bases, J shed 2 bases, and the junction held 8 bases outside the gene matches. The germline CDR1 and CDR2 sequences are SGHDN and FVKESK. CDR3 in amino acids: CASSRSSGFTYEQYF. CDR3 nucleotides: TGTGCCAGCAGCCGTTCTAGCGGATTCACCTACGAGCAGTACTTC.

The chain joins TRBV7-2 to TRBJ2-2, with 8 bases aligning to TRBD2. This CDR3 is 17 amino acids long. The ends lost 5 bases at V and 5 bases at J; junction bases unmatched: 13. CDR1 and CDR2 from the germline V gene are SGHTA and FQGNSA. In DNA, the CDR3 is TGTGCCAGCAGCCCACATCACGGGAGGGCTGGGACCGGGGAGCTGTTTTTT. Its translation: CASSPHHGRAGTGELFF. Filled out from reference TRBV7-2 and TRBJ2-2, the complete variable domain reads GAGVSQSPSNKVTEKGKDVELRCDPISGHTALYWYRQSLGQGLEFLIYFQGNSAPDKSGLPSDRFSAERTGGSVSTLTIQRTQQEDSAVYLCASSPHHGRAGTGELFFGEGSRLTVL.

The rearrangement links TRBV15 to TRBJ2-2; D unclear. The CDR3 consists of 13 residues. Per germline, CDR1 LNHNV and CDR2 YYDKDF (reference sequence). Trimming stripped 5 bases from V and 8 bases from J, with 12 bases between. This chain's CDR3 is CATSDGRAGELFF. The DNA for the CDR3 is TGTGCCACCAGCGACGGACGGGCGGGGGAGCTGTTTTTT.

The chain joins TRBV2 to TRBJ2-1, with 9 bases lining up with TRBD1. CDR1 is SNHLY, CDR2 FYNNEI, per germline. This CDR3 contains 15 residues. V trimming: 8 bases; J trimming: 0 bases; junction bases outside the gene matches: 5. Here the CDR3 DNA reads TGTGCCAGCGGCGGACAGGGGAGCTCCTACAATGAGCAGTTCTTC. The encoded protein is CASGGQGSSYNEQFF.

This rearrangement joins TRBV5-1 to TRBJ2-7; weak D call: TRBD2 (5 bases). This CDR3 contains 14 residues. CDR1 SGHRS and CDR2 YFSETQ come from the germline V gene. The V gene lost 0 bases and the J gene lost 3 bases, with 10 bases spanning the gap. DNA of the CDR3: TGCGCCAGCAGCTTGGACGGGGTCAACTACGAGCAGTACTTC. Its translation: CASSLDGVNYEQYF.

The V and J genes are TRBV7-9 and TRBJ1-3; D gene uncertain. This CDR3 contains 12 residues. Between the trimmed V and J ends, which lost 1 base and 6 bases, there was a span of 4 bases. Germline V gene data show CDR1 as SEHNR and CDR2 as FQNEAQ (reference sequence). CDR3 nucleotide sequence: TGTGCCAGCAGCTTAGAGCAAAACACCATATATTTT. Its translation: CASSLEQNTIYF.

The rearrangement uses TRBV5-5 and TRBJ1-5, with 7 bases aligning to TRBD1. CDR1 is SGHKS and CDR2 is YYEKEE in the germline V gene (reference sequence). This CDR3 contains 15 residues. V trimming: 0 bases; J trimming: 4 bases; junction bases outside the gene matches: 4. The CDR3 reads CASSLALQGNQPQHF. In DNA form, the CDR3 reads TGTGCCAGCAGCTTGGCGTTACAGGGGAATCAGCCCCAGCATTTT.

Concerning this clone: Distinct nucleotide sequences in the sample also encode this CDR3. This chain links TRBV9 with TRBJ2-7; tentatively, D is TRBD1 (5 bases). CDR1 and CDR2 from the germline V gene are SGDLS and YYNGEE. CDR3 length equals 14 residues. Trimming pared 0 bases from V and 2 bases from J, leaving 9 bases between. The CDR3 DNA is TGTGCCAGCAGCGTAGGGCAGGGAACCTACGAGCAGTACTTC. Its protein is CASSVGQGTYEQYF.